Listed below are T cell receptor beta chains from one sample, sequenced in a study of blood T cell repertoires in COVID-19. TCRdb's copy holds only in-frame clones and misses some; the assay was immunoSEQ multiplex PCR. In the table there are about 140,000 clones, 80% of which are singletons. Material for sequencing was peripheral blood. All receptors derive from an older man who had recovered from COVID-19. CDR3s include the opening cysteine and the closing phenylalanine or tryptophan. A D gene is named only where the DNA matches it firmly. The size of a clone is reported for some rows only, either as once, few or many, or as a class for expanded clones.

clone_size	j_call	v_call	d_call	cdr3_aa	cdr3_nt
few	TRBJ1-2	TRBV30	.	CAWSVGRGDYGYTF	TGTGCCTGGAGTGTGGGCAGGGGAGACTATGGCTACACCTTC
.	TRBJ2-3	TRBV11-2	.	CASSFLTTDTQYF	TGTGCCAGCAGCTTCCTGACTACGGATACGCAGTATTTT
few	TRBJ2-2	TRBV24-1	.	CATSDSQVGNTGELFF	TGTGCCACCAGTGATTCACAGGTCGGAAACACCGGGGAGCTGTTTTTT
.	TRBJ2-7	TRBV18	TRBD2	CASSQGTSGYEQYF	TGTGCCAGCTCACAGGGGACTAGCGGCTACGAGCAGTACTTC
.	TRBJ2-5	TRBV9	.	CASSVQGETQYF	TGTGCCAGCAGCGTGCAGGGGGAGACCCAGTACTTC
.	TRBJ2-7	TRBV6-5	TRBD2	CASSYSAGGSEQYF	TGTGCCAGCAGTTACTCGGCGGGAGGGTCCGAGCAGTACTTC
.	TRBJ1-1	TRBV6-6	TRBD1	CASRVGQGVNTEAFF	TGTGCCAGCAGGGTGGGACAGGGGGTGAACACTGAAGCTTTCTTT
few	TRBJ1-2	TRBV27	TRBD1	CASSAYRGYYGYTF	TGTGCCAGCAGTGCATACAGGGGGTACTATGGCTACACCTTC
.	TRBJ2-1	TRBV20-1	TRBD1	CSASGQGGHNEQFF	TGCAGTGCTAGTGGACAGGGAGGACACAATGAGCAGTTCTTC
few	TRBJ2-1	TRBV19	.	CASSVQGFDSYNEQFF	TGTGCCAGTAGTGTACAGGGCTTTGACTCCTACAATGAGCAGTTCTTC
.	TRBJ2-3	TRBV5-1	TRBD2	CASSYSGRAGDTQYF	TGCGCCAGCAGCTATAGCGGGAGGGCAGGAGATACGCAGTATTTT
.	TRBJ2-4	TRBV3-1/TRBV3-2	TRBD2	CASSHRANGRAGTIQYF	TGTGCCAGCAGCCACAGGGCGAACGGGAGGGCCGGGACCATTCAGTACTTC
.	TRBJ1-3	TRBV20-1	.	CSASFMEGIYF	TGCAGTGCTAGTTTCATGGAGGGCATATATTTT
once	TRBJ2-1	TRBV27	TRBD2	CASSPTGVAGEQFF	TGTGCCAGCAGTCCGACGGGGGTAGCGGGTGAGCAGTTCTTC
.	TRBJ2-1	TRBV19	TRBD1	CASSTRQGSYNEQFF	TGTGCCAGTAGTACCCGACAGGGATCCTACAATGAGCAGTTCTTC
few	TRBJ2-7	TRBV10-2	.	CASSESGIEQYF	TGCGCCAGCAGTGAGTCGGGCATCGAGCAGTACTTC
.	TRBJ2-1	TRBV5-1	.	CASSWKPVRGVSYNEQFF	TGCGCCAGCAGCTGGAAGCCGGTTAGGGGTGTCTCCTACAATGAGCAGTTCTTC
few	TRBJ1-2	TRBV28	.	CASSLAGIGYTF	TGTGCCAGCAGTTTGGCGGGAATTGGCTACACCTTC
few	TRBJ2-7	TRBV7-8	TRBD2	CASSSGLATEQYF	TGTGCCAGCAGCTCCGGACTAGCTACCGAGCAGTACTTC
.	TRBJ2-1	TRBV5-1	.	CASSADGMNNEQFF	TGCGCCAGCAGCGCGGACGGGATGAACAATGAGCAGTTCTTC
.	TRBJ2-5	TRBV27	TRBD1	CASSQSLSGTGGRTQYF	TGTGCCAGCAGTCAATCCCTGTCCGGGACAGGGGGGAGGACCCAGTACTTC
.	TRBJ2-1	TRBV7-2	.	CASSLRGGFSKDNEQFF	TGTGCCAGCAGCTTAAGGGGGGGGTTCAGCAAAGACAATGAGCAGTTCTTC
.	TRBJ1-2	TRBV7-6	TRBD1	CASSLVVGGLGYGYTF	TGTGCCAGCAGCTTAGTTGTAGGGGGCCTAGGGTATGGCTACACCTTC
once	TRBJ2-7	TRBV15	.	CATSRPEGYSYEQYF	TGTGCCACCAGCAGACCTGAGGGATACTCCTACGAGCAGTACTTC
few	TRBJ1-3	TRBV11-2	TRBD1	CASSAEGRGLGNTIYF	TGTGCCAGCAGCGCCGAGGGCAGGGGGCTCGGAAACACCATATATTTT
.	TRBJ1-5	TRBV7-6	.	CASSESGASGQPQHF	TGTGCCAGCAGCGAATCAGGGGCCTCTGGTCAGCCCCAGCATTTT
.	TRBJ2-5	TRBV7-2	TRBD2	CASSPSVGGGQETQYF	TGTGCCAGCAGCCCCTCGGTGGGGGGGGGACAAGAGACCCAGTACTTC
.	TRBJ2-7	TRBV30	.	CAWSVEGLPYEQYF	TGTGCCTGGAGTGTAGAGGGTTTGCCGTACGAGCAGTACTTC
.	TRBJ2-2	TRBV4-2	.	CASSPTGTGELFF	TGTGCCAGCAGCCCAACAGGGACCGGGGAGCTGTTTTTT
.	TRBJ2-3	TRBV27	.	CASSFTWGGTDTQYF	TGTGCCAGCAGTTTCACTTGGGGGGGCACAGATACGCAGTATTTT
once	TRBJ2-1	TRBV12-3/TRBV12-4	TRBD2	CASSLTSGIEQFF	TGTGCCAGCAGTCTGACTAGCGGGATTGAGCAGTTCTTC
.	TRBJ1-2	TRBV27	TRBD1	CASSLAGGSYGYTF	TGTGCCAGCAGTTTAGCAGGGGGAAGTTATGGCTACACCTTC
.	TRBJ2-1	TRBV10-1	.	CASSLPGENEQFF	TGCGCCAGCAGTTTACCGGGGGAAAATGAGCAGTTCTTC
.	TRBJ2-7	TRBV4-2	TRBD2	CASSQDSSGINEQYF	TGTGCCAGCAGCCAAGATTCCAGCGGGATAAACGAGCAGTACTTC
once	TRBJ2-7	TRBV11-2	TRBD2	CASSLMTSFKSLLSYEQYF	TGTGCCAGCAGCCTCATGACTAGCTTCAAATCCTTACTATCCTACGAGCAGTACTTC
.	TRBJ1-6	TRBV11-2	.	CASSQAGGNSPLHF	TGTGCCAGCAGCCAAGCCGGGGGAAATTCACCCCTCCACTTT
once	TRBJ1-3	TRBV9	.	CASSVEGSGLLSGNTIYF	TGTGCCAGCAGCGTAGAGGGGTCGGGCCTACTCTCTGGAAACACCATATATTTT
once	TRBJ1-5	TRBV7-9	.	CASSQDTWQPQHF	TGTGCCAGCAGCCAAGACACCTGGCAGCCCCAGCATTTT